Shown below are 19 T cell receptor beta chains from a single sample sequenced in a study of a mutant IDH1 vaccine in newly diagnosed glioma. Their cognate antigens are unknown. Specified time point: week 35, safety follow-up. Topical imiquimod was applied with each vaccine dose, which held 300 ug of mutant IDH1 20-mer peptide. TCRdb's table, derived via immunoSEQ multiplex PCR, lists solely in-frame clones and lacks some. The data contain about 68,000 clones, 84% of them singletons. The material sequenced was PBMCs, taken from a glioma patient whose treatment included an IDH1 peptide vaccine. All receptors derive from a man younger than 30 with glioma.

This clone was detected once. The gene calls are TRBV29-1 and TRBJ2-1, with D unresolved. V dropped 7 bases and J dropped 0 bases, with 13 bases sitting between them. This CDR3 has 14 residues. Per germline, CDR1 SQVTM and CDR2 ANQGSEA. As DNA, the CDR3 is TGCAGCGCCTATGATTGGGCCTCCTACAATGAGCAGTTCTTC. It yields the protein CSAYDWASYNEQFF.

The V and J genes are TRBV25-1 and TRBJ2-6, with D perhaps TRBD1 (7 bases). The V end lost 3 bases, the J end lost 0 bases, and 12 bases lay between the germline ends. Per germline, CDR1 MGHDK and CDR2 SYGVNS. This CDR3 has 17 residues. The CDR3 nucleotides read TGTGCCAGCAGTGAGGAGGGGGCATTCTCTGGGGCCAACGTCCTGACTTTC. This codes for CASSEEGAFSGANVLTF.

This clone was found once. The V and J genes are TRBV5-1 and TRBJ2-1; weak D call: TRBD2 (6 bases). V was clipped by 3 bases and J by 4 bases, with 14 bases between them. This CDR3 spans 15 amino acids. Germline V gives CDR1 SGHRS, CDR2 YFSETQ. This CDR3 is CASSSAGRKYNEQFF. CDR3 bases: TGCGCCAGCAGCTCCGCGGGACGTAAGTACAATGAGCAGTTCTTC.

The DNA for the CDR3 is TGCAGCGTTGATCTCACAGGGGGGGTAGGTGGCTACACCTTC. This gives the protein CSVDLTGGVGGYTF. This rearrangement joins TRBV29-1 to TRBJ1-2; 8 bases match TRBD1. Trimming took 3 bases from V and 7 from J; bases not matched to a gene: 10. The CDR3 covers 14 residues. Germline V CDR1 and CDR2: SQVTM, ANQGSEA.

This chain joins TRBV18 and TRBJ2-5; TRBD1 might be the D (6 bases). The CDR3 contains 17 residues. Germline CDR1 reads KGHSH; CDR2 reads LQKENI. V was pared by 3 bases and J by 6 bases, with 23 bases between. In DNA form, the CDR3 reads TGTGCCAGCTCACCCCCCTTTGGGGGCGCGGAGAGGCAGACCCAGTACTTC. It specifies CASSPPFGGAERQTQYF.

V and J are TRBV4-1 and TRBJ2-7, with D maybe TRBD1 (5 bases). Looked up from germline, CDR1 is MGHRA and CDR2 is YSYEKL. The CDR3 is 13 amino acids. With 3 bases removed from V and 2 bases from J, the gap between germline ends came to 8 bases. The CDR3 coding sequence is TGCGCCAGCAGCCAGCAGGGTACCTACGAGCAGTACTTC. Residues: CASSQQGTYEQYF.

This clone was found once. V gene TRBV9 combines with J gene TRBJ2-2; D uncertain. CDR1 and CDR2 (germline): SGDLS, YYNGEE. The ends were cut back, 2 bases at V and 0 bases at J, with 11 bases in the middle. The CDR3 is made up of 16 amino acids. CDR3 DNA sequence: TGTGCCAGCAGCGTCGGAAACAGTCCGAACACCGGGGAGCTGTTTTTT. It specifies CASSVGNSPNTGELFF.

A single count supports this clone. The chain combines TRBV7-6 with TRBJ1-6; D unclear. The germline V and J ends were trimmed by 1 base and 7 bases, with 11 bases remaining between them. Germline CDR1 and CDR2: SGHVS and FNYEAQ. CDR3 length: 15 amino acids. In DNA form, the CDR3 reads TGTGCCAGCAGCTTAGATTGGGGAGGCAATTCACCCCTCCACTTT. Translation: CASSLDWGGNSPLHF. Looking up the rest from reference TRBV7-6 and TRBJ1-6 gives the full variable domain: GAGVSQSPRYKVTKRGQDVALRCDPISGHVSLYWYRQALGQGPEFLTYFNYEAQQDKSGLPNDRFSAERPEGSISTLTIQRTEQRDSAMYRCASSLDWGGNSPLHFGNGTRLTVT.

V usage is TRBV28 and J usage is TRBJ2-4, with a tentative D call TRBD1 (6 bases). Trimming took off 1 base at V and 8 bases at J, with 30 bases between the two ends. The CDR3 runs to 20 residues. Germline CDR1 and CDR2: MDHEN and SYDVKM. The CDR3 DNA sequence: TGTGCCAGCAGTTTATTGGGCCTAGGGGGAAATGCGGGTCCCGGAGACATTCAGTACTTC. This sequence encodes CASSLLGLGGNAGPGDIQYF. The full variable domain, in which reference TRBV28 and TRBJ2-4 provide the parts outside the CDR3, is DVKVTQSSRYLVKRTGEKVFLECVQDMDHENMFWYRQDPGLGLRLIYFSYDVKMKEKGDIPEGYSVSREKKERFSLILESASTNQTSMYLCASSLLGLGGNAGPGDIQYFGAGTRLSVL.

The chain is built from TRBV6-1 and TRBJ2-7; D is uncertain. The CDR3 runs 13 residues. V dropped 6 bases and J dropped 7 bases, with 16 bases sitting between them. The germline V gene encodes CDR1 MNHNS and CDR2 SASEGT. The CDR3 DNA reads as TGTGCCAGCAGGGCCCCTCCCTACCAAGAGCAGTACTTC. It codes for CASRAPPYQEQYF.

This rearrangement joins TRBV29-1 to TRBJ2-5; 7 nucleotides agree with TRBD2. The DNA end lines up better with TRBJ2-7; the J call may be wrong. The CDR3 sequence is 13 residues long. Germline lookup yields CDR1 SQVTM and CDR2 ANQGSEA. CDR3 nucleotides: TGCAGCGTTTCGCGCGGGGGTAACTACGAGCAGTACTTC. Amino acids: CSVSRGGNYEQYF.

The chain carries TRBV27 and TRBJ2-7, with D maybe TRBD2 (6 bases). This CDR3 region has 15 residues. Looked up from germline, CDR1 is MNHEY and CDR2 is SMNVEV (reference sequence). Trimming cost V 8 bases and J 5 bases, with 22 bases left between them. CDR3 nucleotides: TGTGCCAGCGTGACCGCTGGGGGGAGTTTCGACGAGCAGTACTTC. This sequence encodes CASVTAGGSFDEQYF.

The chain has TRBV5-4 and TRBJ1-2; TRBD1 matches at 7 bases. The CDR3 contains 13 residues. V shed 4 bases, J shed 8 bases, and the junction held 8 bases outside the gene matches. Germline-derived CDR1 and CDR2 are SGHNT and YYREEE (reference sequence). The CDR3 DNA sequence: TGTGCCAGCAGCGGAAACAGGGGAAAAGGCTACACCTTC. Its protein is CASSGNRGKGYTF.

The chain employs TRBV7-9 and TRBJ2-2; 8 nucleotides line up with TRBD1. After removal of 5 bases from V and 6 bases from J, the junction contained 11 bases not matched to a gene. This CDR3 is built from 16 residues. Germline V gives CDR1 SEHNR, CDR2 FQNEAQ (reference sequence). The CDR3 bases are TGTGCCAGCAGCCCCAGACGGGACAGGCATGCCGGGGAGCTGTTTTTT. Amino acids: CASSPRRDRHAGELFF.

This rearrangement joins TRBV7-3 to TRBJ2-1, with 11 bases lining up with TRBD2. J lost 9 bases, V lost 4 bases, and 11 bases had no gene match. There are 16 residues in the CDR3. CDR1 and CDR2 from the germline V gene are SGHTA and FQGTGA. In DNA, the CDR3 is TGTGCCAGCAGCTCAATAGCGGGAGGGCCACTAGCTGAGCAGTTCTTC. It yields the protein CASSSIAGGPLAEQFF.

CDR3 coding DNA: TGCGCCAGCAGCCTAGGTTTATCTAATGGCTACACCTTC. Its protein is CASSLGLSNGYTF. The genes are TRBV4-1 and TRBJ1-2; D remains unclear. This CDR3 is built from 13 residues. Germline CDR1 MGHRA, CDR2 YSYEKL. Deletions cut 4 bases from V and 6 bases from J, with 12 bases between.

The rearrangement links TRBV5-5 to TRBJ1-2; 8 nucleotides match TRBD1. The ends lost 3 bases at V and 4 bases at J; junction bases unmatched: 8. CDR3 length: 15 residues. The germline CDR1 and CDR2 sequences are SGHKS and YYEKEE (reference sequence). The CDR3 DNA sequence: TGTGCCAGCAGCTCCCTGGAACAGGGGGTCTATGGCTACACCTTC. Translating gives CASSSLEQGVYGYTF.

The chain couples TRBV5-5 to TRBJ1-1; 9 nucleotides line up with TRBD1. V lost 0 bases to trimming and J lost 5 bases; unmatched junction nucleotides: 11. Germline-derived CDR1 and CDR2 are SGHKS and YYEKEE (reference sequence). The CDR3 contains 17 residues. The CDR3, as DNA: TGTGCCAGCAGCTTGGTGCCTACAGGGGGCGTCTCAACTGAAGCTTTCTTT. This sequence encodes CASSLVPTGGVSTEAFF.

This clone was observed a few times. The chain joins TRBV4-1 to TRBJ2-1; TRBD2 agrees at 13 bases. Germline trimming cut 0 bases from V and 10 bases from J; bases unmatched to any gene: 9. The CDR3 spans 17 residues. Germline-derived CDR1 and CDR2 are MGHRA and YSYEKL. The CDR3 sequence is CASSQEPTSGRAWEQFF. The CDR3 DNA is TGCGCCAGCAGCCAAGAGCCCACTAGCGGGAGGGCCTGGGAGCAGTTCTTC.